The 30 T cell receptor beta chains presented below share a single source sample, sequenced in a study of blood T cells in healthy people across ages. A J-beta primer mix and a sample-barcoded 5' primer were used in a second PCR of about 7 to 12 cycles. TCRdb re-called the 5' RACE reads with MiXCR, one entry per CDR3 protein. The table records roughly 2 million distinct CDR3 sequences, around half of them present only once. Sequenced sample: blood. These receptors were taken from a woman aged 40-49 years in good health.

This clonotype appeared once. The chain recombines TRBV5-5 with TRBJ1-5, with a weak D call TRBD1 (6 bases). Between the trimmed V and J ends, which lost 1 base and 3 bases, there was a span of 17 bases. From germline, CDR1 is SGHKS and CDR2 YYEKEE (reference sequence). The CDR3 length is 17 residues. This CDR3 reads CASSLIGGTGSNQPQHF. CDR3 nucleotides: TGTGCCAGCAGCTTGATTGGTGGCACAGGGTCCAATCAGCCCCAGCATTTT.

The chain couples TRBV20-1 to TRBJ1-5, with a possible D match to TRBD1 (6 bases). Looked up from germline, CDR1 is DFQATT and CDR2 is SNEGSKA (reference sequence). V lost 2 bases and J 9 bases, leaving 17 bases between the germline ends. The CDR3 consists of 14 residues. This CDR3 is CSARPGGAFRPQHF. CDR3 sequence (DNA): TGCAGTGCTAGACCGGGGGGGGCCTTTCGGCCCCAGCATTTT.

This clonotype was detected ten times or more. The rearrangement uses TRBV7-9 and TRBJ2-5; 8 nucleotides align to TRBD1. This CDR3 comprises 14 residues. J gave up 2 bases and V 4 bases, and 3 bases lay outside the gene matches. Germline lookup yields CDR1 SEHNR and CDR2 FQNEAQ (reference sequence). The CDR3 sequence: CASSYRTGQETQYF. CDR3 DNA sequence: TGTGCCAGCAGCTATAGGACAGGGCAAGAGACCCAGTACTTC.

This clonotype was found a few times. The rearrangement joins TRBV7-9 to TRBJ1-1, with TRBD1 identical over 9 bases. Losses at the gene ends were 6 bases for V and 6 bases for J; bases not matched to a gene: 8. There are 14 residues in the CDR3. The germline V gene encodes CDR1 SEHNR and CDR2 FQNEAQ (reference sequence). CDR3: CASSSTGGLAEAFF. The CDR3 DNA reads as TGTGCCAGCAGTTCTACAGGGGGCTTGGCTGAAGCTTTCTTT.

V gene TRBV20-1 combines with J gene TRBJ2-1, with D maybe TRBD1 (6 bases). V was shortened by 0 bases and J by 12 bases, with 15 bases between the two germline ends. Germline V gene data show CDR1 as DFQATT and CDR2 as SNEGSKA (reference sequence). The CDR3 runs to 13 residues. CDR3: CSARDPDRRPQFF. In DNA form, the CDR3 reads TGCAGTGCTAGAGATCCCGACAGGAGACCGCAGTTCTTC.

The chain recombines TRBV2 with TRBJ2-7, with 10 bases matching TRBD1. The CDR3 length is 15 residues. Germline CDR1 is SNHLY and CDR2 is FYNNEI. V gave up 7 bases and J gave up 2 bases; unmatched junction bases: 8. CDR3 in amino acids: CASNPGQGSPYEQYF. As DNA, the CDR3 is TGTGCCAGCAATCCGGGACAGGGGAGCCCCTACGAGCAGTACTTC.

The chain carries TRBV4-1 and TRBJ2-1; the D gene is possibly TRBD2 (7 bases). The CDR3 is 20 residues long. Germline CDR1 MGHRA, CDR2 YSYEKL. The germline V and J ends were trimmed by 0 bases and 7 bases, with 28 bases remaining between them. The CDR3 coding sequence is TGCGCCAGCAGCCAAGAATCCCCGATTGGTGGGGGGGCGCGGAGTAATGAGCAGTTCTTC. This sequence encodes CASSQESPIGGGARSNEQFF.

This clonotype was observed a handful of times. The J gene is TRBJ2-5, the V gene TRBV20-1; 14 bases agree with TRBD2. This CDR3 is built from 15 residues. Trimming removed 5 bases from V and 5 bases from J; junction bases left unmatched: 7. Germline CDR1 and CDR2: DFQATT and SNEGSKA (reference sequence). In DNA form, the CDR3 reads TGCAGTGCTTTGACTAGCGGGGGGGCAGGGGAGACCCAGTACTTC. Its translation: CSALTSGGAGETQYF.

This chain connects TRBV5-8 to TRBJ2-3, with D possibly being TRBD2 (5 bases). The germline gives CDR1 SGHTS, CDR2 YDEGEE. V lost 4 bases, J lost 10 bases, and 19 bases lay in between. The CDR3 loop spans 14 amino acids. The CDR3 DNA sequence: TGTGCCAGCAGCCATCACTCGGGGTCCTCTCCGCAGTATTTT. The encoded protein is CASSHHSGSSPQYF.

The V gene is TRBV28, the J gene TRBJ2-7; D may match TRBD1 or TRBD2 (5 bases each). This CDR3 contains 19 residues. V was trimmed by 1 base and J by 2 bases, leaving 24 bases between them. The germline V gene has CDR1 MDHEN and CDR2 SYDVKM. The CDR3 spells CASSLYNLRGAPPPYEQYF. The DNA for the CDR3 is TGTGCCAGCAGTTTATATAATTTAAGAGGGGCGCCGCCGCCCTACGAGCAGTACTTC. The full variable domain, in which reference TRBV28 and TRBJ2-7 provide the parts outside the CDR3, is DVKVTQSSRYLVKRTGEKVFLECVQDMDHENMFWYRQDPGLGLRLIYFSYDVKMKEKGDIPEGYSVSREKKERFSLILESASTNQTSMYLCASSLYNLRGAPPPYEQYFGPGTRLTVT.

The gene calls are TRBV18 and TRBJ1-1; 7 bases match TRBD1. J was trimmed by 0 bases and V by 6 bases; bases with no gene match: 10. The germline V gene has CDR1 KGHSH and CDR2 LQKENI. This CDR3 is built from 16 residues. The CDR3 protein is CASSQVGDSMNTEAFF. In DNA form, the CDR3 reads TGTGCCAGCTCCCAGGTCGGGGACAGCATGAACACTGAAGCTTTCTTT.

V and J are TRBV7-6 and TRBJ2-5; 7 bases align to TRBD1. From germline, CDR1 is SGHVS and CDR2 FNYEAQ. Trimming removed 5 bases from V and 5 bases from J; junction bases left unmatched: 11. The CDR3 length is 15 residues. The DNA for the CDR3 is TGTGCCAGCAGCGCCTGGGACAGCCAGACGGAGACCCAGTACTTC. This translates into CASSAWDSQTETQYF.

The V call is TRBV12-3 or TRBV12-4, the J call TRBJ2-3, with D perhaps TRBD2 (5 bases). The CDR3 runs 15 residues. Trimming removed 5 bases at V and 4 bases at J, with 16 bases between. This CDR3 is CASSPGRSGADTQYF. Written as DNA, the CDR3 is TGTGCCAGCAGTCCTGGGAGAAGCGGCGCAGATACGCAGTATTTT.

V and J are TRBV7-2 and TRBJ2-3; D ambiguous. Germline CDR1 and CDR2: SGHTA and FQGNSA. V was clipped by 0 bases and J by 3 bases, with 10 bases between them. The CDR3 totals 15 residues. In DNA, the CDR3 is TGTGCCAGCAGCTTAGCCCCCGCTATTACAGATACGCAGTATTTT. Translated: CASSLAPAITDTQYF.

This chain links TRBV3-1 with TRBJ2-7; possibly TRBD1 for D (6 bases). CDR1 is LGHDT, CDR2 YNNKEL, per germline (reference sequence). The ends were cut back, 4 bases at V and 2 bases at J, with 15 bases in the middle. The CDR3 loop spans 15 amino acids. The chain's CDR3 is CASSRARQGTYEQYF. In DNA form, the CDR3 reads TGTGCCAGCAGCCGAGCCCGGCAGGGGACCTACGAGCAGTACTTC.

V is TRBV6-5 and J is TRBJ1-2; D is ambiguous. The CDR3 has 14 amino acids. Germline V lookup: CDR1 MNHEY, CDR2 SVGAGI. The V end was cut by 5 bases, the J end by 3 bases, with 13 bases between. The CDR3 loop is CASSPPSGYYGYTF. The DNA of the CDR3 is TGTGCCAGCAGTCCCCCGTCGGGATACTATGGCTACACCTTC.

This clonotype has more than one count but fewer than ten. J is TRBJ2-7 and V is TRBV10-3; a possible D gene is TRBD2 (6 bases). The V end lost 6 bases, the J end lost 1 base, and 13 bases lay between the germline ends. Germline V CDR1 and CDR2: ENHRY, SYGVKD. The CDR3 contains 14 residues. Here the CDR3 DNA reads TGTGCCATCAGAACAGCGGGCGGGTCCTACGAGCAGTACTTC. Protein product: CAIRTAGGSYEQYF.

Worth noting for this clonotype: A read error may produce the germline difference seen at one junction end. The chain couples TRBV9 to TRBJ2-6, with D unclear. The CDR3 is 13 residues long. CDR1 SGDLS and CDR2 YYNGEE come from the germline V gene. The CDR3 DNA reads as TGTGCCAGCAGCATGTCTGAGGCCAACGTCCTGACTTTC. Translation: CASSMSEANVLTF.

This clonotype appeared a few times. V gene TRBV12-3 or TRBV12-4 combines with J gene TRBJ2-3; a possible D gene is TRBD1 (6 bases). CDR3 length: 11 residues. V lost 8 bases, J lost 4 bases, and 7 bases lay in between. The CDR3 sequence is CASGGPDTQYF. The DNA of the CDR3 is TGTGCCAGCGGGGGCCCAGATACGCAGTATTTT.

The chain recombines TRBV6-6 with TRBJ2-4; no clear D. Germline CDR1 and CDR2: MNHNY and SVGAGI (reference sequence). V lost 2 bases and J 15 bases, leaving 14 bases between the germline ends. The CDR3 is 12 amino acids. CDR3: CASSYMSSPTYF. For the CDR3, the DNA is TGTGCCAGCAGTTACATGTCCAGCCCCACGTACTTC.

The V call is TRBV7-2, the J call TRBJ2-7, with TRBD2 matching over 7 bases. CDR1 SGHTA and CDR2 FQGNSA come from the germline V gene. V dropped 3 bases and J dropped 7; count of bases not matched to a gene: 12. This CDR3 spans 15 amino acids. The DNA for the CDR3 is TGTGCCAGCAGCTTCTCCATCACGGGAGGTGGAGAGCAGTACTTC. Translated, it gives CASSFSITGGGEQYF. Supplemented by reference TRBV7-2 and TRBJ2-7, the full variable domain reads GAGVSQSPSNKVTEKGKDVELRCDPISGHTALYWYRQSLGQGLEFLIYFQGNSAPDKSGLPSDRFSAERTGGSVSTLTIQRTQQEDSAVYLCASSFSITGGGEQYFGPGTRLTVT.

CDR3 sequence (DNA): TGTGCCAGCAGTTCGATACCGTGGTATGGCTACACCTTC. Its translation is CASSSIPWYGYTF. This sequence joins TRBV28 and TRBJ1-2; unclear D gene. This CDR3 region has 13 residues. Germline V gene lookup returns CDR1 MDHEN and CDR2 SYDVKM. Trimming took 4 bases from V and 5 from J, leaving 11 bases between them.

The V call is TRBV3-1, the J call TRBJ2-7; tentatively, D is TRBD1 or TRBD2 (5 bases each). There are 18 residues in the CDR3. V dropped 3 bases and J dropped 0 bases, with 21 bases sitting between them. Germline V gene lookup returns CDR1 LGHDT and CDR2 YNNKEL (reference sequence). The CDR3 loop reads CASSHRGGEVVSSYEQYF. CDR3 sequence (DNA): TGTGCCAGCAGCCACCGGGGCGGTGAGGTTGTAAGCTCCTACGAGCAGTACTTC.

Ten or more counts support this clonotype. The chain recombines TRBV7-2 with TRBJ2-1; 8 positions agree with TRBD1. J was trimmed by 4 bases and V by 1 base; bases with no gene match: 0. In germline, CDR1 is SGHTA, CDR2 FQGNSA. The CDR3 is 14 residues long. CDR3: CASSLGTGYNEQFF. CDR3 nucleotides: TGTGCCAGCAGCTTAGGGACAGGGTACAATGAGCAGTTCTTC.

The genes are TRBV15 and TRBJ2-6; D is unclear. Looked up from germline, CDR1 is LNHNV and CDR2 is YYDKDF (reference sequence). Trimming took 6 bases from V and 2 from J, leaving 8 bases between them. The CDR3 is made up of 14 amino acids. CDR3 loop: CATSARPGANVLTF. The CDR3, as DNA: TGTGCCACCAGTGCCAGGCCTGGGGCCAACGTCCTGACTTTC.

This clonotype occurred a few times. The chain has TRBV28 and TRBJ1-2, with D unclear. This CDR3 comprises 16 residues. Looked up from germline, CDR1 is MDHEN and CDR2 is SYDVKM. Trimming pared 5 bases from V and 2 bases from J, leaving 18 bases between. CDR3: CASSPLGITSNYGYTF. As DNA, the CDR3 is TGTGCCAGCAGTCCCCTAGGCATCACCTCCAACTATGGCTACACCTTC.

This clonotype turned up a few times. The chain combines TRBV27 with TRBJ2-3; a possible D gene is TRBD1 (6 bases). Germline V gene data show CDR1 as MNHEY and CDR2 as SMNVEV (reference sequence). The CDR3 spans 14 residues. V was trimmed by 2 bases and J by 5 bases, leaving 11 bases between them. The CDR3 loop reads CASSLVGAGDTQYF. CDR3 bases: TGTGCCAGCAGTTTAGTGGGGGCGGGAGATACGCAGTATTTT.

This clonotype was counted only a few times. The chain uses TRBV5-1 and TRBJ1-2; D remains unclear. Per the germline V gene, CDR1 is SGHRS and CDR2 is YFSETQ. The CDR3 has 12 residues. Trimming cost V 0 bases and J 6 bases, with 6 bases left between them. The CDR3 is CASSLDANGYTF. The CDR3 DNA reads as TGCGCCAGCAGCTTGGATGCAAATGGCTACACCTTC.

This clonotype was counted only a few times. This sequence joins TRBV12-5 and TRBJ1-2, with a tentative D call TRBD1 (6 bases). The CDR3 totals 14 residues. Germline V CDR1 and CDR2: LGHNT, FRNRAP. V lost 2 bases to trimming and J lost 6 bases, with 13 bases between them. CDR3 loop: CASGLRGGVDGYTF. CDR3 coding DNA: TGTGCTAGTGGTTTGAGGGGGGGCGTGGATGGCTACACCTTC.

V and J are TRBV19 and TRBJ2-1; D unclear. V shed 8 bases and J shed 4 bases, with 15 bases lying between them. This CDR3 region has 14 residues. The germline V gene has CDR1 LNHDA and CDR2 SQIVND (reference sequence). The CDR3 sequence: CASRNPDGYNEQFF. CDR3 nucleotide sequence: TGTGCCAGTCGAAACCCGGACGGTTACAATGAGCAGTTCTTC.